This T cell receptor (beta chain) is from a study of beta chain features in type 1 diabetes. The CDR3 loop spans 17 amino acids. The ends lost 5 bases at V and 4 bases at J; junction bases unmatched: 16. Germline values: CDR1 GTSNPN, CDR2 SVGIG (reference sequence). Regarding the study as a whole: Patients' naive, central memory and regulatory TCRB repertoires appeared more alike than those of healthy donors. A moderate, significant TCRB CDR3 shortening appeared in type 1 diabetes across four CD4+ subsets.

Note on this clone: Its antigen is not identified.

A CD45RO/CCR7/CD25/CD127/CD95/CD27 panel sorted naive, central memory, regulatory and stem cell-like memory CD4+ cells. All of the isolated RNA was reverse transcribed, so expressed TCRB transcripts were sequenced. Clones were read by immunoSEQ multiplex PCR, and TCRdb kept only the in-frame ones, dropping some. Among 250,000 or so clones listed, around 65% were seen once. The chain has TRBV30 and TRBJ2-5; 10 bases are shared with TRBD2. The sequenced sample was naive CD4+ T cells from blood. The receptor comes from a young man in good health. The DNA for the CDR3 is TGTGCCTGGGACCCGGCAGCGGGAGGGCCCTCGACAGAGACCCAGTACTTC. It specifies CAWDPAAGGPSTETQYF. Variable domain in full (rest from reference TRBV30 and TRBJ2-5): SQTIHQWPATLVQPVGSPLSLECTVEGTSNPNLYWYRQAAGRGLQLLFYSVGIGQISSEVPQNLSASRPQDRQFILSSKKLLLSDSGFYLCAWDPAAGGPSTETQYFGPGTRLLVL.